One and the same sample provided the 22 T cell receptor beta chains below, sequenced in a study of CD8 T cells in Susac syndrome. Reverse transcription of 0.5 to 1 ug RNA was performed with random hexamers. From the immunoSEQ multiplex PCR reads, TCRdb called clonotypes with MiXCR, one entry per CDR3 protein. The repertoire has hundreds of thousands of distinct CDR3 sequences, almost 97% of them found once; the top ten carry about 0.1%. Input material: CD4+ T cells from PBMCs. The receptors were gathered from a human donor with Susac syndrome.

V gene TRBV15 combines with J gene TRBJ2-3; D gene unclear. V lost 3 bases and J 4 bases, leaving 17 bases between the germline ends. The germline V gene has CDR1 LNHNV and CDR2 YYDKDF (reference sequence). CDR3 size: 16 residues. CDR3 nucleotides: TGTGCCACCAGCAGGAGCCGGTCCGGGTTTGCAGATACGCAGTATTTT. This codes for CATSRSRSGFADTQYF.

The rearrangement joins TRBV14 to TRBJ1-1; D uncertain. The length of the CDR3 is 15 residues. The germline V gene has CDR1 SGHDN and CDR2 FVKESK. V was shortened by 7 bases and J by 0 bases, with 15 bases between the two germline ends. In nucleotides, the CDR3 is TGTGCCAGCACATTTGGGTTGTCGGTGAACACTGAAGCTTTCTTT. Translating it yields CASTFGLSVNTEAFF.

This CDR3 is CSASLSHQGADTQYF. As DNA, the CDR3 is TGCAGTGCTAGCCTCTCCCACCAAGGGGCAGATACGCAGTATTTT. The V call is TRBV20-1, the J call TRBJ2-3, with a weak D call TRBD1 (5 bases). The V end was cut by 3 bases, the J end by 4 bases, with 17 bases between. Germline V gene data show CDR1 as DFQATT and CDR2 as SNEGSKA (reference sequence). The CDR3 sequence is 15 residues long.

The V call is TRBV20-1, the J call TRBJ2-3; 7 nucleotides line up with TRBD1. Germline V gene sequence: CDR1 DFQATT, CDR2 SNEGSKA (reference sequence). This CDR3 has 16 residues. V lost 5 bases to trimming and J lost 2 bases; unmatched junction nucleotides: 13. The CDR3 sequence is CSAGQPGQTSTDTQYF. DNA for the CDR3: TGCAGTGCTGGCCAACCGGGACAGACTTCCACAGATACGCAGTATTTT.

The genes are TRBV3-1 and TRBJ2-4; the D is unclear. The V gene's germline CDR1 is LGHDT and CDR2 YNNKEL (reference sequence). The germline V and J ends were trimmed by 0 bases and 6 bases, with 9 bases remaining between them. The CDR3 length is 14 residues. The CDR3 nucleotides read TGTGCCAGCAGCCAAGATATCAGTTCAAACATTCAGTACTTC. Protein: CASSQDISSNIQYF.

This rearrangement joins TRBV3-1 to TRBJ2-1, with a possible D match to TRBD2 (6 bases). V was pared by 0 bases and J by 0 bases, with 18 bases between. Germline V gives CDR1 LGHDT, CDR2 YNNKEL (reference sequence). The CDR3 totals 19 residues. This CDR3 is CASSQDRGSGYSSYNEQFF. The CDR3 DNA follows: TGTGCCAGCAGCCAAGATCGGGGTAGCGGCTATAGCTCCTACAATGAGCAGTTCTTC.

This clonotype appeared a single time. This rearrangement joins TRBV28 to TRBJ1-5, with D perhaps matching TRBD1 (5 bases). This CDR3 is 15 amino acids long. V was trimmed by 6 bases and J by 2 bases, leaving 14 bases between them. Germline values: CDR1 MDHEN, CDR2 SYDVKM. The CDR3: CASSTDSGGNQPQHF. CDR3 DNA: TGTGCCAGCAGCACTGACAGTGGTGGCAATCAGCCCCAGCATTTT.

CDR3 DNA: TGTGCCATCAAAGGGACCCGGCCCGGGGAGCTGTTTTTT. This gives the protein CAIKGTRPGELFF. This chain connects TRBV6-5 to TRBJ2-2, with D perhaps being TRBD1 or TRBD2 (5 bases each). The CDR3 runs to 13 residues. With 10 bases removed from V and 6 bases from J, the gap between germline ends came to 15 bases. Germline V gene sequence: CDR1 MNHEY, CDR2 SVGAGI.

V gene TRBV5-1 combines with J gene TRBJ2-7, with 14 bases matching TRBD2. The CDR3 has 16 amino acids. Trimming removed 3 bases from V and 6 bases from J; junction bases left unmatched: 8. The germline V gene encodes CDR1 SGHRS and CDR2 YFSETQ. This CDR3 is CASSSGTSGRSLEQYF. The CDR3 DNA is TGCGCCAGCAGCTCCGGGACTAGCGGGAGATCGCTCGAGCAGTACTTC.

This sequence joins TRBV11-2 and TRBJ2-2; D tentatively reads TRBD1 or TRBD2 (5 bases each). V lost 2 bases to trimming and J lost 7 bases, with 11 bases between them. The CDR3 has 14 amino acids. Per the germline V gene, CDR1 is SGHAT and CDR2 is FQNNGV. CDR3 sequence reads: CASSLIGAGGELFF. Written as DNA, the CDR3 is TGTGCCAGCAGCTTAATCGGGGCGGGCGGGGAGCTGTTTTTT. The whole variable domain, filled in from reference TRBV11-2 and TRBJ2-2, reads EAGVAQSPRYKIIEKRQSVAFWCNPISGHATLYWYQQILGQGPKLLIQFQNNGVVDDSQLPKDRFSAERLKGVDSTLKIQPAKLEDSAVYLCASSLIGAGGELFFGEGSRLTVL.

The chain combines TRBV27 with TRBJ1-5; 9 positions match TRBD1. Germline V gene sequence: CDR1 MNHEY, CDR2 SMNVEV (reference sequence). The CDR3 is 14 residues long. V shed 5 bases and J 7 bases; nucleotides not matched to a gene: 6. CDR3 bases: TGTGCCAGCAGTCTACAGGGGGCACAACAGCCCCAGCATTTT. This encodes CASSLQGAQQPQHF.

CDR3 DNA: TGTGCCAGCAGCTTAGAGGGACAGCCCTACGGCTACACCTTC. Encoded protein: CASSLEGQPYGYTF. J is TRBJ1-2 and V is TRBV7-8, with 7 bases lining up with TRBD1. This CDR3 has 14 residues. J lost 8 bases, V lost 1 base, and 7 bases had no gene match. Germline CDR1 reads SGHVS; CDR2 reads FQNEAQ.

The rearrangement joins TRBV29-1 to TRBJ1-5, with a tentative D call TRBD1 (6 bases). The CDR3 runs to 13 residues. V lost 1 base and J lost 7, with 11 bases in between. Germline-derived CDR1 and CDR2 are SQVTM and ANQGSEA. The CDR3 is CSVEVGAGQPQHF. The DNA for the CDR3 is TGCAGCGTTGAAGTGGGGGCGGGGCAGCCCCAGCATTTT.

The V and J genes are TRBV28 and TRBJ2-7; possible D gene TRBD2, 5 bases. Germline CDR1 and CDR2: MDHEN and SYDVKM. The CDR3 has 13 residues. The ends were cut back, 5 bases at V and 5 bases at J, with 13 bases in the middle. The CDR3 spells CASSPIGLHEQYF. DNA for the CDR3: TGTGCCAGCAGTCCCATCGGACTCCACGAGCAGTACTTC.

The V gene is TRBV3-1, the J gene TRBJ2-2; D is uncertain. The CDR3 contains 14 residues. Germline loops: CDR1 LGHDT, CDR2 YNNKEL (reference sequence). Between the trimmed V and J ends, which lost 0 bases and 4 bases, there was a span of 6 bases. The CDR3 spells CASSQESPTGELFF. CDR3 bases: TGTGCCAGCAGCCAAGAGTCCCCCACCGGGGAGCTGTTTTTT.

V usage is TRBV13 and J usage is TRBJ1-1; 8 bases line up with TRBD1. CDR1 and CDR2 (germline): PRHDT, FYEKMQ (reference sequence). CDR3 length: 16 amino acids. With 7 bases clipped from V and 1 base from J, the junction kept 11 bases outside the gene matches. CDR3 sequence: CASNRGTGGGNTEAFF. The DNA for the CDR3 is TGTGCCAGCAACCGAGGGACAGGAGGTGGGAACACTGAAGCTTTCTTT.

This chain connects TRBV24-1 to TRBJ2-1; 7 bases map to TRBD2. Germline-derived CDR1 and CDR2 are KGHDR and SFDVKD. V was clipped by 3 bases and J by 7 bases; unmatched bases: 5. The CDR3 loop spans 14 amino acids. CDR3 DNA sequence: TGTGCCACCAGTGATCCCGGGAGGAGAAATGAGCAGTTCTTC. Protein sequence: CATSDPGRRNEQFF.

This chain links TRBV20-1 with TRBJ1-1, with a weak D call TRBD1 (6 bases). CDR3 length: 13 residues. With 4 bases removed from V and 2 bases from J, the gap between germline ends came to 11 bases. The germline CDR1 and CDR2 sequences are DFQATT and SNEGSKA (reference sequence). CDR3 sequence: CSATRQANTEAFF. CDR3 coding DNA: TGCAGTGCTACCAGACAGGCTAACACTGAAGCTTTCTTT.

The genes are TRBV11-2 and TRBJ2-7; 7 bases are a match to TRBD2. V lost 6 bases to trimming and J lost 2 bases; unmatched junction nucleotides: 4. The germline V gene encodes CDR1 SGHAT and CDR2 FQNNGV. This CDR3 region has 13 residues. The CDR3 protein is CASRWAGAYEQYF. The CDR3 DNA reads TGTGCCAGCAGATGGGCGGGGGCCTACGAGCAGTACTTC.

The CDR3, as DNA: TGCAGCGTTGAAAAGGGCTCCACAGATACGCAGTATTTT. The encoded protein is CSVEKGSTDTQYF. This rearrangement joins TRBV29-1 to TRBJ2-3; D remains ambiguous. The V end lost 2 bases, the J end lost 2 bases, and 8 bases lay between the germline ends. The CDR3 length is 13 residues. CDR1 is SQVTM and CDR2 is ANQGSEA in the germline V gene.

The rearrangement uses TRBV3-1 and TRBJ2-4; D possibly corresponds to TRBD2 (6 bases). Deletions cut 2 bases from V and 6 bases from J, with 11 bases between. Germline assignment: CDR1 LGHDT and CDR2 YNNKEL (reference sequence). The CDR3 covers 14 residues. This CDR3 reads CASSQSGTLNIQYF. In DNA form, the CDR3 reads TGTGCCAGCAGCCAATCCGGGACTCTAAACATTCAGTACTTC.

The J gene is TRBJ2-5, the V gene TRBV20-1; TRBD2 aligns across 14 bases. Germline lookup yields CDR1 DFQATT and CDR2 SNEGSKA (reference sequence). V was clipped by 3 bases and J by 5 bases; unmatched bases: 8. CDR3 size: 16 residues. As DNA, the CDR3 is TGCAGTGCTAGGGCAGCGGGACTAGCGGGAGCGGAGACCCAGTACTTC. This codes for CSARAAGLAGAETQYF.